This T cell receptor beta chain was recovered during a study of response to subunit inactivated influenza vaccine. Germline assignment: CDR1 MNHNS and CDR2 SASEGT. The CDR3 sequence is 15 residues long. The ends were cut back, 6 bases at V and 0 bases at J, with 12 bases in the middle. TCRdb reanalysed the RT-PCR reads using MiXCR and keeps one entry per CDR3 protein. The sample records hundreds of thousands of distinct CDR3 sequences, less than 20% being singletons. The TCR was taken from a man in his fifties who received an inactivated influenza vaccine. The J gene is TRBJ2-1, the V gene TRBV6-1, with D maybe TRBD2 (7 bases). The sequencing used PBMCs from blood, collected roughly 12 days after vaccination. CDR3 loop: CASRRGGSSYNEQFF. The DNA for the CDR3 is TGTGCCAGCAGGAGGGGGGGGAGCTCCTACAATGAGCAGTTCTTC.